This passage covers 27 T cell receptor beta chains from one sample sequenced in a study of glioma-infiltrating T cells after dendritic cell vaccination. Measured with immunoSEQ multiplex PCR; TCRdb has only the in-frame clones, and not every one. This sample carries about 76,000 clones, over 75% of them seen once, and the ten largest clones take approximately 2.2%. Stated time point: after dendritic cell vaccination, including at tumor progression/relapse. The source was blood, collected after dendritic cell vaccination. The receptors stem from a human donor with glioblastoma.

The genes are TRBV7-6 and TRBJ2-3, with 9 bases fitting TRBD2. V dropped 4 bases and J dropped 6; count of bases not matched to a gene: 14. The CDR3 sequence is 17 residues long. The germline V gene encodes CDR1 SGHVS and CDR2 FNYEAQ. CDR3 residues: CASSSLGAGGQGDTQYF. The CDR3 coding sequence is TGTGCCAGCAGCTCCTTGGGAGCGGGGGGCCAGGGGGATACGCAGTATTTT.

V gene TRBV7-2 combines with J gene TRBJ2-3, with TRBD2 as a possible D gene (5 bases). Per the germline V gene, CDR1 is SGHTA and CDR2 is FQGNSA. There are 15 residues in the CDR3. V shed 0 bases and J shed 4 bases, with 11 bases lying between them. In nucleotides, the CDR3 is TGTGCCAGCAGCTTAGCTTGGGGTAGCGCAGATACGCAGTATTTT. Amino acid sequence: CASSLAWGSADTQYF.

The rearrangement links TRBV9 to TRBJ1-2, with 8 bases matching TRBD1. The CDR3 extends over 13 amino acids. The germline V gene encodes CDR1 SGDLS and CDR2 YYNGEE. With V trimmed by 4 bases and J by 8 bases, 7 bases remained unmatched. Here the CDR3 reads CASSPGDRQGYTF. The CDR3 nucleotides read TGTGCCAGCAGCCCCGGGGACAGGCAGGGCTACACCTTC.

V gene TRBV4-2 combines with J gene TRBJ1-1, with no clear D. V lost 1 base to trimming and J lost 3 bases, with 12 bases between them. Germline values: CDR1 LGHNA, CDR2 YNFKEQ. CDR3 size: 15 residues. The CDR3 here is CASSQASGDYTEAFF. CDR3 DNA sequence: TGTGCCAGCAGCCAAGCATCGGGTGATTACACTGAAGCTTTCTTT.

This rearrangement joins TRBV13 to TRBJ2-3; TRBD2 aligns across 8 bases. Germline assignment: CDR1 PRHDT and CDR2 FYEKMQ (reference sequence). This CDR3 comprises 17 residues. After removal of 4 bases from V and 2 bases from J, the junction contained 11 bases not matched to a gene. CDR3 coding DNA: TGTGCCAGCAGCTCCCGGCATAGCGGGACTTACACAGATACGCAGTATTTT. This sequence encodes CASSSRHSGTYTDTQYF.

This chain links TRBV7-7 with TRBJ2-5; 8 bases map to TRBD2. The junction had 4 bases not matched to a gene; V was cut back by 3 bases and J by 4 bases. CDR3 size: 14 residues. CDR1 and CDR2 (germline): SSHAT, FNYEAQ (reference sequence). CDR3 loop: CASSLGRGGETQYF. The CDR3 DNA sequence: TGTGCCAGCAGCTTGGGTCGGGGGGGAGAGACCCAGTACTTC. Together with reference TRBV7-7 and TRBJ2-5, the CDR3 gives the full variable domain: GAGVSQSPRYKVTKRGQDVTLRCDPISSHATLYWYQQALGQGPEFLTYFNYEAQPDKSGLPSDRFSAERPEGSISTLTIQRTEQRDSAMYRCASSLGRGGETQYFGPGTRLLVL.

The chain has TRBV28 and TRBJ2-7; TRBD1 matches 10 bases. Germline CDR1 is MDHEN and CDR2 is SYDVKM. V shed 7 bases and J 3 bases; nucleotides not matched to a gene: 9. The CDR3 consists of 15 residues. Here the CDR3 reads CASTSTGGVRYEQYF. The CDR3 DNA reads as TGTGCCAGCACCTCGACAGGGGGCGTTCGCTACGAGCAGTACTTC.

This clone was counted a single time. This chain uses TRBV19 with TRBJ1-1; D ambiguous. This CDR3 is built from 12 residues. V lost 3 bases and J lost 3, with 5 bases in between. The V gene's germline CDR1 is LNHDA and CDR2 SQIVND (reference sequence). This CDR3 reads CASSMEDTEAFF. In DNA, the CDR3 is TGTGCCAGTAGTATGGAGGACACTGAAGCTTTCTTT.

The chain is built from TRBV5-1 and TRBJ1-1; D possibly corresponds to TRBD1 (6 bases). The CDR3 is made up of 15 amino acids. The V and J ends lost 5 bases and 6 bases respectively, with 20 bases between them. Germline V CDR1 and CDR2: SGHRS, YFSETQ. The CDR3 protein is CASRPIPGGLAEAFF. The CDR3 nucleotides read TGCGCCAGCAGACCCATCCCGGGGGGCTTGGCTGAAGCTTTCTTT.

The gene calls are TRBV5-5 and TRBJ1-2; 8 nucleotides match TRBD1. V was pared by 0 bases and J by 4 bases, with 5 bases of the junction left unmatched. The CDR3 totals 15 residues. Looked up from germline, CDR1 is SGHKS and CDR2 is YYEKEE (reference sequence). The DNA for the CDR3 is TGTGCCAGCAGCTTGGCCAGGGGGCCCCTCTATGGCTACACCTTC. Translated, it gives CASSLARGPLYGYTF.

The CDR3 protein is CASRYVLAGGDEQYF. The DNA of the CDR3 is TGTGCCAGCAGATATGTGCTAGCGGGAGGTGACGAGCAGTACTTC. The chain recombines TRBV6-7 with TRBJ2-7, with TRBD2 matching 11 bases. TRBV6-7 is placed among ORFs of uncertain function. Unmatched junction bases numbered 9, after V lost 6 bases and J lost 5 bases. CDR3 length: 15 amino acids.

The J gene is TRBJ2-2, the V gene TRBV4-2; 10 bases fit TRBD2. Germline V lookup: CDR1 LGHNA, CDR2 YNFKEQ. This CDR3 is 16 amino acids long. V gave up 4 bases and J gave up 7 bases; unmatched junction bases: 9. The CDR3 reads CASSRQSSGSGGELFF. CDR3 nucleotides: TGTGCCAGCAGCCGGCAGTCTAGCGGGAGTGGCGGGGAGCTGTTTTTT.

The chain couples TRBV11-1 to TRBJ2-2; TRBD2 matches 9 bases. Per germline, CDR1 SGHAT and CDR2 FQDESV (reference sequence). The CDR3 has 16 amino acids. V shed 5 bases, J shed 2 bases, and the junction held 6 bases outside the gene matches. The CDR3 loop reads CASSPTSGHNTGELFF. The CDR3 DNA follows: TGTGCCAGCAGCCCCACTAGCGGGCATAACACCGGGGAGCTGTTTTTT.

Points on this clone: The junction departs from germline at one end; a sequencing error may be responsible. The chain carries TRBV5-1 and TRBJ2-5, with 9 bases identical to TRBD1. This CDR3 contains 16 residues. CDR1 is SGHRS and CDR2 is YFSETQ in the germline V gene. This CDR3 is CASSNGDRVQVEAQYF. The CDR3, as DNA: TGCGCCAGCAGCAATGGGGACAGGGTCCAGGTAGAGGCCCAGTACTTC.

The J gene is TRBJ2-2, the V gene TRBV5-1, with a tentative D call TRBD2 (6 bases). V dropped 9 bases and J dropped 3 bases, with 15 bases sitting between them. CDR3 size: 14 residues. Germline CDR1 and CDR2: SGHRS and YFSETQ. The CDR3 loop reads CATQEGRDTGELFF. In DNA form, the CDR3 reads TGCGCCACCCAGGAGGGACGGGACACCGGGGAGCTGTTTTTT.

The CDR3 DNA follows: TGTGCCAGCAGTTTCCGGTCCAATACCGATACGCAGTATTTT. This sequence encodes CASSFRSNTDTQYF. The rearrangement joins TRBV27 to TRBJ2-3; D is unresolved. The germline V and J ends were trimmed by 3 bases and 6 bases, with 13 bases remaining between them. The germline V gene has CDR1 MNHEY and CDR2 SMNVEV (reference sequence). This CDR3 has 14 residues.

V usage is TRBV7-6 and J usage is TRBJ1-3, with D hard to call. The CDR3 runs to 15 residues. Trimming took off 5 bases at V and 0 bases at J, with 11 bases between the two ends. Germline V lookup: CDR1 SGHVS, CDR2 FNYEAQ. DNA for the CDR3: TGTGCCAGCAGCACCCTAGGCTACTCTGGAAACACCATATATTTT. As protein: CASSTLGYSGNTIYF.

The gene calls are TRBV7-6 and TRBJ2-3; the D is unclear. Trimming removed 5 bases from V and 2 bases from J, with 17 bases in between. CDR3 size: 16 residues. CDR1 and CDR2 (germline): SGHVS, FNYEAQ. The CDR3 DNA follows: TGTGCCAGCAGCCGCCTGTACGAGGATGACACAGATACGCAGTATTTT. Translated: CASSRLYEDDTDTQYF.

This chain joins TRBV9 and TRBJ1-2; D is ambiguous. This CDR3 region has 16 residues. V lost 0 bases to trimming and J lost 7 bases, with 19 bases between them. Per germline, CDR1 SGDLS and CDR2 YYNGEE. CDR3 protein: CASSVVVGGGPGGYTF. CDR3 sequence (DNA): TGTGCCAGCAGCGTAGTGGTGGGTGGCGGCCCGGGTGGCTACACCTTC.

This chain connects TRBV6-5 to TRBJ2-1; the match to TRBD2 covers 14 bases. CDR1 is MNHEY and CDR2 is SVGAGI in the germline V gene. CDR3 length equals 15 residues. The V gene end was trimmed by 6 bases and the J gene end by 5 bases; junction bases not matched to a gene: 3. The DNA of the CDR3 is TGTGCCAGCAGCGGACTAGCGGGAGGAGACAATGAGCAGTTCTTC. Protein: CASSGLAGGDNEQFF.

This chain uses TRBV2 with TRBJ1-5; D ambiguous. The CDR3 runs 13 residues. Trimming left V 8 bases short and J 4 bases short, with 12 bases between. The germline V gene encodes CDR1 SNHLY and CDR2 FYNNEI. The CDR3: CASRYEGNQPQHF. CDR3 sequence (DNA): TGTGCCAGCCGATACGAGGGAAATCAGCCCCAGCATTTT.

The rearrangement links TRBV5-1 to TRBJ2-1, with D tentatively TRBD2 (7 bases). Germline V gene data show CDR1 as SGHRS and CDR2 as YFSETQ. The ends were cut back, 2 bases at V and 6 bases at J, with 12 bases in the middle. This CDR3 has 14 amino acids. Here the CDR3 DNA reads TGCGCCAGCAGCTTAGGGGGGGCCGGCAATGAGCAGTTCTTC. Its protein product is CASSLGGAGNEQFF.

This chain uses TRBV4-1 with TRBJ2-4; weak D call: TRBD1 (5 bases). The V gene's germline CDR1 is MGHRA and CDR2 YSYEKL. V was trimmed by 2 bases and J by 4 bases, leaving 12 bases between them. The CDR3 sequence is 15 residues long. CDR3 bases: TGCGCCAGCAGCCAACGTCAAGGGGTAAAAAACATTCAGTACTTC. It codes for CASSQRQGVKNIQYF.

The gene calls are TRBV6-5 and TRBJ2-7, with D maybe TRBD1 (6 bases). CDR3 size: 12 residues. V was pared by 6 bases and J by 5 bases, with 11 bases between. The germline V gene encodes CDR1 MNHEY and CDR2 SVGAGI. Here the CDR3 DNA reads TGTGCCAGCAGCCTAACAGGGAACGAGCAGTACTTC. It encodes CASSLTGNEQYF.

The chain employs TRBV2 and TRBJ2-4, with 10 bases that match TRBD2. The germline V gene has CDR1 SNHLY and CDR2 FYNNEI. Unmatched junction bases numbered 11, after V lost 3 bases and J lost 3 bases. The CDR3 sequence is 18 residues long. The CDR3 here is CASSDRPSGGRDKNIQYF. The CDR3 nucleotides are TGTGCCAGCAGTGATCGGCCTAGCGGGGGACGGGACAAAAACATTCAGTACTTC. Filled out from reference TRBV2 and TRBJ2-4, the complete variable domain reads EPEVTQTPSHQVTQMGQEVILRCVPISNHLYFYWYRQILGQKVEFLVSFYNNEISEKSEIFDDQFSVERPDGSNFTLKIRSTKLEDSAMYFCASSDRPSGGRDKNIQYFGAGTRLSVL.

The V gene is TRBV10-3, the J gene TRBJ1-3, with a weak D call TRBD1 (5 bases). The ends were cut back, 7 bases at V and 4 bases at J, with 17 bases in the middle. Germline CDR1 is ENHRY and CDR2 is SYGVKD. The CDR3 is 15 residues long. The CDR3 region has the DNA TGTGCCATCACCGTGGACCTAACAGGAGGAAACACCATATATTTT. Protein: CAITVDLTGGNTIYF.

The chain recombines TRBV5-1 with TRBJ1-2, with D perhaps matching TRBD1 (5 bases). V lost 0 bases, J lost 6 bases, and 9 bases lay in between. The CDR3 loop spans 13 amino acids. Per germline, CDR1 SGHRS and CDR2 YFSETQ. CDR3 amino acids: CASSLGGANGYTF. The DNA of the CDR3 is TGCGCCAGCAGCTTGGGTGGGGCTAATGGCTACACCTTC.